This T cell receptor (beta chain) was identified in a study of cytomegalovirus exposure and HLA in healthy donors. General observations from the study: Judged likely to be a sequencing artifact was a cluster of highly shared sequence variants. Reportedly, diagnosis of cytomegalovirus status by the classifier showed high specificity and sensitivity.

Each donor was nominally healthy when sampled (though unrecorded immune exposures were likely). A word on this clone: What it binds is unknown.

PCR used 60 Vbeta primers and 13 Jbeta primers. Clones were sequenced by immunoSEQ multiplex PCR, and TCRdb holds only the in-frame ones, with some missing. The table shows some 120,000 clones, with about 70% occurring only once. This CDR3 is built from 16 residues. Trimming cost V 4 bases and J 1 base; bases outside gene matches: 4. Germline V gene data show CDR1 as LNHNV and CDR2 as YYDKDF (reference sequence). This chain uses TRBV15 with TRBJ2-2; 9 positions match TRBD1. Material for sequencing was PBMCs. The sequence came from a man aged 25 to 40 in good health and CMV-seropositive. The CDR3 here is CATSTPGQGNTGELFF. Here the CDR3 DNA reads TGTGCCACCAGCACCCCGGGACAGGGGAACACCGGGGAGCTGTTTTTT. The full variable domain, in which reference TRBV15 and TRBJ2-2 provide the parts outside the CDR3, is DAMVIQNPRYQVTQFGKPVTLSCSQTLNHNVMYWYQQKSSQAPKLLFHYYDKDFNNEADTPDNFQSRRPNTSFCFLDIRSPGLGDTAMYLCATSTPGQGNTGELFFGEGSRLTVL.